Given below is one T cell receptor (beta chain) in context. With 4 bases removed from V and 7 bases from J, the gap between germline ends came to 18 bases. Germline CDR1 and CDR2: SGHKS and YYEKEE (reference sequence). This CDR3 has 14 amino acids. The data are from a study of T cell changes during pregnancy in multiple sclerosis. Data came from immunoSEQ multiplex PCR; TCRdb stores just in-frame clones and leaves some out. The repertoire holds roughly 85,000 clones, with about nine tenths as singletons. Material: peripheral blood, obtained in the first trimester of pregnancy. This TCR derives from a female donor with multiple sclerosis, enrolled in a pregnancy study. The V call is TRBV5-5, the J call TRBJ2-7, with a tentative D call TRBD2 (5 bases). The CDR3 coding sequence is TGTGCCAGCAGCACCGGACCCACGACGGGAGAGCAGTACTTC. Protein product: CASSTGPTTGEQYF.